The 15 T cell receptor beta chains below all came from one sample that was sequenced in a study of CD8 T cells in Susac syndrome. RNA in amounts of roughly 0.5 to 1 ug was reverse transcribed with random hexamers. TCRdb re-derived calls from the immunoSEQ multiplex PCR reads in MiXCR, one entry per CDR3 protein. This sample has some 160,000 distinct CDR3 sequences, with 94% found just once. Sample: CD4+ T cells from PBMCs. Receptor source: a human donor with Susac syndrome.

The chain employs TRBV5-1 and TRBJ1-5, with a possible D match to TRBD1 (5 bases). The germline gives CDR1 SGHRS, CDR2 YFSETQ. The V gene lost 4 bases and the J gene lost 1 base, with 18 bases spanning the gap. The CDR3 contains 17 residues. The chain's CDR3 is CASSRGTLQRSNQPQHF. The CDR3 DNA reads as TGCGCCAGCAGCAGAGGGACTCTCCAAAGGAGCAATCAGCCCCAGCATTTT.

This clonotype was detected once. This chain uses TRBV12-3 or TRBV12-4 with TRBJ1-2; TRBD1 matches 8 bases. The length of the CDR3 is 16 residues. V shed 3 bases, J shed 0 bases, and the junction held 6 bases outside the gene matches. The CDR3 reads CASSLRQGATNYGYTF. The CDR3 DNA sequence: TGTGCCAGCAGTTTGAGGCAGGGGGCGACTAACTATGGCTACACCTTC.

The V and J genes are TRBV15 and TRBJ2-1; D possibly corresponds to TRBD2 (5 bases). Germline V CDR1 and CDR2: LNHNV, YYDKDF (reference sequence). CDR3 length equals 12 residues. The V end lost 0 bases, the J end lost 10 bases, and 7 bases lay between the germline ends. The DNA for the CDR3 is TGTGCCACCAGCAGAGATATAGCGGAGCAGTTCTTC. Protein product: CATSRDIAEQFF. The variable domain in full, completed from reference TRBV15 and TRBJ2-1, reads DAMVIQNPRYQVTQFGKPVTLSCSQTLNHNVMYWYQQKSSQAPKLLFHYYDKDFNNEADTPDNFQSRRPNTSFCFLDIRSPGLGDTAMYLCATSRDIAEQFFGPGTRLTVL.

The gene calls are TRBV14 and TRBJ2-4; TRBD2 might be the D (6 bases). The CDR3 has 19 amino acids. The ends were cut back, 5 bases at V and 2 bases at J, with 25 bases in the middle. Germline CDR1 SGHDN, CDR2 FVKESK. CDR3 coding DNA: TGTGCCAGCAGCGGAGGGGATAGTTGGGGGATAGTCTCCAAAAACATTCAGTACTTC. Protein: CASSGGDSWGIVSKNIQYF. Drawing the rest from reference TRBV14 and TRBJ2-4, the complete variable domain is EAGVTQFPSHSVIEKGQTVTLRCDPISGHDNLYWYRRVMGKEIKFLLHFVKESKQDESGMPNNRFLAERTGGTYSTLKVQPAELEDSGVYFCASSGGDSWGIVSKNIQYFGAGTRLSVL.

The rearrangement links TRBV11-3 to TRBJ2-6; D not certain. V lost 1 base, J lost 4 bases, and 11 bases lay in between. CDR1 and CDR2 from the germline V gene are SGHNT and YENEEA. CDR3 length: 16 residues. The CDR3 sequence: CASSLVGPAGANVLTF. The CDR3 nucleotides read TGTGCCAGCAGCTTAGTCGGGCCCGCCGGGGCCAACGTCCTGACTTTC.

V gene TRBV18 combines with J gene TRBJ2-1; the match to TRBD1 covers 9 bases. V shed 3 bases and J 6 bases; nucleotides not matched to a gene: 6. The V gene's germline CDR1 is KGHSH and CDR2 LQKENI. The CDR3 runs 15 residues. The CDR3 DNA follows: TGTGCCAGCTCACCGGGACAGGGAGGGGTCAATGAGCAGTTCTTC. It codes for CASSPGQGGVNEQFF.

This clonotype is a singleton in its sample. V gene TRBV12-3 or TRBV12-4 combines with J gene TRBJ2-2; no clear D gene. There are 14 residues in the CDR3. Trimming pared 7 bases from V and 1 base from J, leaving 10 bases between. This CDR3 is CASMVALNTGELFF. In DNA form, the CDR3 reads TGTGCCAGCATGGTAGCCTTGAACACCGGGGAGCTGTTTTTT.

This chain joins TRBV23-1 and TRBJ1-2; 8 bases are shared with TRBD1. TRBV23-1 is known as an ORF, though its function is uncertain. Germline trimming cut 10 bases from V and 2 bases from J; bases unmatched to any gene: 9. The CDR3 loop spans 14 amino acids. This CDR3 reads CANSDRVENYGYTF. CDR3 nucleotides: TGCGCCAACTCGGACAGGGTGGAAAACTATGGCTACACCTTC.

This clonotype was picked up one time. This chain links TRBV18 with TRBJ1-1; a possible D gene is TRBD1 (5 bases). Trimming stripped 1 base from V and 0 bases from J, with 9 bases between. This CDR3 spans 15 amino acids. The germline CDR1 and CDR2 sequences are KGHSH and LQKENI. The CDR3 protein is CASSPLAGMNTEAFF. The CDR3 nucleotides are TGTGCCAGCTCACCACTTGCAGGGATGAACACTGAAGCTTTCTTT.

In DNA, the CDR3 is TGTGCCAGCAGCTTTTACCCCAGGGGGCCCGCTGAAGCTTTCTTT. Its protein is CASSFYPRGPAEAFF. The rearrangement links TRBV7-9 to TRBJ1-1; 8 bases are shared with TRBD1. Trimming removed 3 bases from V and 6 bases from J; junction bases left unmatched: 9. Per the germline V gene, CDR1 is SEHNR and CDR2 is FQNEAQ (reference sequence). The CDR3 sequence is 15 residues long. Looking up the rest from reference TRBV7-9 and TRBJ1-1 gives the full variable domain: DTGVSQNPRHKITKRGQNVTFRCDPISEHNRLYWYRQTLGQGPEFLTYFQNEAQLEKSRLLSDRFSAERPKGSFSTLEIQRTEQGDSAMYLCASSFYPRGPAEAFFGQGTRLTVV.

The genes are TRBV20-1 and TRBJ1-4; D is unclear. Trimming pared 2 bases from V and 12 bases from J, leaving 16 bases between. In germline, CDR1 is DFQATT, CDR2 SNEGSKA (reference sequence). This CDR3 spans 13 amino acids. The DNA of the CDR3 is TGCAGTGCTAGAAACCAACTGGTTGGGGAACTGTTTTTT. It translates to CSARNQLVGELFF.

The gene calls are TRBV15 and TRBJ2-4; TRBD2 matches at 7 bases. This CDR3 is 15 amino acids long. V was clipped by 0 bases and J by 10 bases; unmatched bases: 9. Germline assignment: CDR1 LNHNV and CDR2 YYDKDF (reference sequence). CDR3 nucleotides: TGTGCCACCAGCAGAGATGGAAGCGGGGCCTCGATTCAGTACTTC. It translates to CATSRDGSGASIQYF.

The V and J genes are TRBV25-1 and TRBJ1-6, with D uncertain. Germline V gene data show CDR1 as MGHDK and CDR2 as SYGVNS. V was clipped by 7 bases and J by 5 bases, with 15 bases between them. The CDR3 loop spans 15 amino acids. CDR3 bases: TGTGCCAGCACCAATACCGGCACGGATAATTCACCCCTCCACTTT. Encoded protein: CASTNTGTDNSPLHF.

J is TRBJ1-6 and V is TRBV7-2, with a weak D call TRBD1 (6 bases). Germline V lookup: CDR1 SGHTA, CDR2 FQGNSA. Between the trimmed V and J ends, which lost 5 bases and 4 bases, there was a span of 12 bases. The CDR3 runs to 15 residues. CDR3 loop: CASSPMDSYNSPLHF. Written as DNA, the CDR3 is TGTGCCAGCAGCCCAATGGACAGTTATAATTCACCCCTCCACTTT.

V usage is TRBV7-9 and J usage is TRBJ1-2, with D uncertain. Trimming shortened V by 2 bases and J by 7 bases, and 8 bases separated the two germline ends. Germline values: CDR1 SEHNR, CDR2 FQNEAQ (reference sequence). CDR3 length: 12 residues. CDR3 region: CASSLQQSGYTF. In DNA, the CDR3 is TGTGCCAGCAGCTTACAGCAGTCTGGCTACACCTTC.